The 13 T cell receptor beta chains below were found in one sample sequenced in a study of response to subunit inactivated influenza vaccine. MiXCR, applied by TCRdb to the RT-PCR reads, yields one record per CDR3 protein. The sample carries about 500,000 distinct CDR3 sequences, 10% to 15% recorded once. The specimen comprised PBMCs from blood, sampled 45 days after vaccination. The receptors originated from a man in his fifties who received an inactivated influenza vaccine.

The chain has TRBV5-1 and TRBJ2-7; TRBD1 matches 10 bases. The V gene end was trimmed by 0 bases and the J gene end by 6 bases; junction bases not matched to a gene: 9. Germline CDR1 reads SGHRS; CDR2 reads YFSETQ. CDR3 length equals 16 residues. The CDR3 protein is CASSLAPGQGNREQYF. The CDR3 nucleotides read TGCGCCAGCAGCTTGGCCCCGGGACAGGGGAATCGCGAGCAGTACTTC.

The CDR3 sequence: CASSQGRGREKLFF. The CDR3 DNA is TGCGCCAGCAGCCAAGGGCGGGGTAGGGAAAAACTGTTTTTT. The chain joins TRBV4-3 to TRBJ1-4; D ambiguous. V lost 1 base and J 8 bases, leaving 11 bases between the germline ends. The length of the CDR3 is 14 residues. CDR1 is LGHNA, CDR2 YSLEER, per germline.

The chain carries TRBV7-8 and TRBJ2-1; 13 bases line up with TRBD2. This CDR3 comprises 17 residues. V lost 1 base and J lost 7; bases outside the gene matches: 7. CDR1 is SGHVS and CDR2 is FQNEAQ in the germline V gene. In nucleotides, the CDR3 is TGTGCCAGCAGCTTAGAGAGCACTAGCGGGAGGGGGAATGAGCAGTTCTTC. Amino acids: CASSLESTSGRGNEQFF.

V is TRBV28 and J is TRBJ1-4, with 8 positions matching TRBD1. After removal of 6 bases from V and 4 bases from J, the junction contained 10 bases not matched to a gene. This CDR3 spans 16 amino acids. The germline V gene encodes CDR1 MDHEN and CDR2 SYDVKM. The CDR3 DNA follows: TGTGCCAGCAGAAAAGACAGGGGCTCTGGTAATGAAAAACTGTTTTTT. Residues: CASRKDRGSGNEKLFF.

This clonotype was seen a handful of times. CDR3 amino acids: CASSYILGSAYEQYF. CDR3 in DNA: TGTGCCAGCAGTTACATCTTGGGGAGTGCCTACGAGCAGTACTTC. The rearrangement uses TRBV6-5 and TRBJ2-7; D may be TRBD2 (5 bases). Germline V gene data show CDR1 as MNHEY and CDR2 as SVGAGI. CDR3 length: 15 residues. The V end was cut by 2 bases, the J end by 2 bases, with 13 bases between.

The chain combines TRBV12-3 or TRBV12-4 with TRBJ2-3; D remains ambiguous. There are 14 residues in the CDR3. Trimming cost V 1 base and J 8 bases, with 13 bases left between them. The CDR3 protein is CASSLVSSLATQYF. In DNA, the CDR3 is TGTGCCAGCAGTTTAGTGTCTAGTCTCGCTACGCAGTATTTT.

This clonotype was counted a few times. V is TRBV4-3 and J is TRBJ2-5; 11 bases line up with TRBD2. Germline V lookup: CDR1 LGHNA, CDR2 YSLEER. This CDR3 spans 16 amino acids. The junction had 6 bases not matched to a gene; V was cut back by 5 bases and J by 1 base. In DNA, the CDR3 is TGCGCCAGCAGCTCCCGACTAGCGGGGCCCCAAGAGACCCAGTACTTC. Translated: CASSSRLAGPQETQYF.

The chain employs TRBV4-3 and TRBJ1-4; unclear D gene. Germline assignment: CDR1 LGHNA and CDR2 YSLEER. Between the trimmed V and J ends, which lost 0 bases and 4 bases, there was a span of 15 bases. The CDR3 sequence is 17 residues long. The DNA for the CDR3 is TGCGCCAGCAGCCAAGATGGTCTGACAAGTTTTAATGAAAAACTGTTTTTT. This codes for CASSQDGLTSFNEKLFF.

The chain joins TRBV28 to TRBJ2-1, with TRBD1 matching 8 bases. This CDR3 region has 14 residues. V shed 5 bases and J 3 bases; nucleotides not matched to a gene: 3. In germline, CDR1 is MDHEN, CDR2 SYDVKM. For the CDR3, the DNA is TGTGCCAGCAGTCAGACAGGGGTCTACAATGAGCAGTTCTTC. It specifies CASSQTGVYNEQFF.

The chain joins TRBV5-6 to TRBJ2-1; TRBD1 matches 10 bases. CDR3 length: 17 residues. The V and J ends lost 4 bases and 7 bases, in that order; junction bases with no gene match: 14. The germline CDR1 and CDR2 sequences are SGHDT and YYEEEE. CDR3 region: CASSKPNLRDRGNEQFF. The CDR3 region has the DNA TGTGCCAGCAGCAAACCAAACCTTCGGGACAGGGGTAATGAGCAGTTCTTC.

V and J are TRBV29-1 and TRBJ2-5, with D possibly TRBD2 on 7 matching bases. The V end was cut by 4 bases, the J end by 3 bases, with 18 bases between. The germline gives CDR1 SQVTM, CDR2 ANQGSEA. The CDR3 is 15 residues long. The CDR3 is CSVGGRGDWKETQYF. CDR3 bases: TGCAGCGTTGGGGGGAGGGGGGACTGGAAAGAGACCCAGTACTTC.

The chain combines TRBV2 with TRBJ2-2; the match to TRBD2 covers 12 bases. V lost 6 bases to trimming and J lost 1 base; unmatched junction nucleotides: 3. Germline assignment: CDR1 SNHLY and CDR2 FYNNEI. The CDR3 covers 16 residues. CDR3 sequence (DNA): TGTGCCAGCAGACCGACTAGCGGGAGGAACACCGGGGAGCTGTTTTTT. Translating gives CASRPTSGRNTGELFF.

The chain links TRBV7-2 to TRBJ2-1, with 9 bases that match TRBD2. The CDR3 extends over 15 amino acids. With V trimmed by 2 bases and J by 8 bases, 7 bases remained unmatched. Germline V gives CDR1 SGHTA, CDR2 FQGNSA. The CDR3 coding sequence is TGTGCCAGCAGCTTATTGGGACTAGCAAGCGATGAGCAGTTCTTC. It encodes CASSLLGLASDEQFF.